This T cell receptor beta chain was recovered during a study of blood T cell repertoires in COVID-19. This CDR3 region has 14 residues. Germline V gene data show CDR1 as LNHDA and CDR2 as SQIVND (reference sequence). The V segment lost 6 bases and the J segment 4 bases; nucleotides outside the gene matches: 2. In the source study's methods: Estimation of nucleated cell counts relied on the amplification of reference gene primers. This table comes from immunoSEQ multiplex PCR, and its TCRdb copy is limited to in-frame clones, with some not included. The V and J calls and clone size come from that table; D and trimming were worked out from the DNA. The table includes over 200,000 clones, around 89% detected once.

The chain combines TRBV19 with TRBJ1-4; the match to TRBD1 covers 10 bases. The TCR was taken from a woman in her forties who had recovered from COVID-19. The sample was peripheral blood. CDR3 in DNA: TGTGCCAGTAGCGACAGGGGGCGTAATGAAAAACTGTTTTTT. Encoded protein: CASSDRGRNEKLFF. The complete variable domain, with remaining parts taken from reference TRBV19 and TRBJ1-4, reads DGGITQSPKYLFRKEGQNVTLSCEQNLNHDAMYWYRQDPGQGLRLIYYSQIVNDFQKGDIAEGYSVSREKKESFPLTVTSAQKNPTAFYLCASSDRGRNEKLFFGSGTQLSVL.